This is a list of T cell receptor beta chains from one sample in a study of blood T cells in healthy people across ages. TCRdb used MiXCR to reprocess the 5' RACE reads, holding one entry per CDR3 protein. The sample lists about 2 million distinct CDR3 sequences, around 48% occurring once. What was sequenced was blood. All receptors derive from a woman in her forties in good health. CDR3s include the opening cysteine and the closing phenylalanine or tryptophan. The order of the fields is D gene, J gene, V gene, clone size, CDR3 DNA, CDR3 protein. A D gene is named only where the DNA matches it firmly. Only some rows state a clone size, as once, few, many or a class for expanded clones.

d_call: TRBD1; j_call: TRBJ2-5; v_call: TRBV15; clone_size: NA; cdr3_nt: TGTGCCACCAGCAGAGAGAGGGGGCTCGGAGAGACCCAGTACTTC; cdr3_aa: CATSRERGLGETQYF
d_call: NA; j_call: TRBJ2-1; v_call: TRBV4-1; clone_size: NA; cdr3_nt: TGCGCCAGCAGCCAGGTTAGAGGGGATGAGCGGTTCTTC; cdr3_aa: CASSQVRGDERFF
d_call: NA; j_call: TRBJ2-1; v_call: TRBV27; clone_size: NA; cdr3_nt: TGTGCCAGCAGTCGCGTCCGAGGGGAGCAGTTCTTC; cdr3_aa: CASSRVRGEQFF
d_call: NA; j_call: TRBJ2-7; v_call: TRBV29-1; clone_size: few; cdr3_nt: TGCAGCGTTGAAAGGTACGGTGCCTACGAGCAGTACTTC; cdr3_aa: CSVERYGAYEQYF
d_call: TRBD1; j_call: TRBJ2-3; v_call: TRBV20-1; clone_size: few; cdr3_nt: TGCAGTGCTCGAGGGGGCTTGGGCACAGATACGCAGTATTTT; cdr3_aa: CSARGGLGTDTQYF
d_call: NA; j_call: TRBJ2-5; v_call: TRBV29-1; clone_size: NA; cdr3_nt: TGCAGCGTTGAGTTCGGGACCCAGTACTTC; cdr3_aa: CSVEFGTQYF
d_call: NA; j_call: TRBJ2-7; v_call: TRBV20-1; clone_size: NA; cdr3_nt: TGCAGTGCTAGTAAGACAAAGGGCGAGCAGTACTTC; cdr3_aa: CSASKTKGEQYF
d_call: NA; j_call: TRBJ2-1; v_call: TRBV6-2/TRBV6-3; clone_size: few; cdr3_nt: TGTGCCAGCAGTACAGGACTAGGGGGGGGTGATGAGCAGTTCTTC; cdr3_aa: CASSTGLGGGDEQFF
d_call: NA; j_call: TRBJ1-2; v_call: TRBV20-1; clone_size: NA; cdr3_nt: TGCAGTGCTAGAGTGGGACTGACTGCTAATGGCTACACCTTC; cdr3_aa: CSARVGLTANGYTF
d_call: NA; j_call: TRBJ2-5; v_call: TRBV7-8; clone_size: once; cdr3_nt: TGTGCCAGCAGCTTAGTACCTAGCTGGGGGCAAGAGACCCAGTACTTC; cdr3_aa: CASSLVPSWGQETQYF
d_call: NA; j_call: TRBJ2-4; v_call: TRBV21-1; clone_size: NA; cdr3_nt: TGTGCCAGCAGCAAAGGTCGAGGGGCTCCCTTAAACATTCAGTACTTC; cdr3_aa: CASSKGRGAPLNIQYF
d_call: NA; j_call: TRBJ1-4; v_call: TRBV6-6; clone_size: NA; cdr3_nt: TGCGCCAGCAGTTACAAAGGGTTTAATGAAAAACTGTTTTTT; cdr3_aa: CASSYKGFNEKLFF
d_call: TRBD2; j_call: TRBJ2-3; v_call: TRBV15; clone_size: NA; cdr3_nt: TGTGCCACCAGCGGGGGGACTAGCGGGGGGACGACAGATACGCAGTATTTT; cdr3_aa: CATSGGTSGGTTDTQYF
d_call: TRBD2; j_call: TRBJ2-3; v_call: TRBV10-3; clone_size: NA; cdr3_nt: TGTGCCACCGGACTAGCGGGGGGGAGCACAGATACGCAGTATTTT; cdr3_aa: CATGLAGGSTDTQYF
d_call: TRBD1; j_call: TRBJ2-1; v_call: TRBV5-5; clone_size: NA; cdr3_nt: TGTACCAGCAGTCCCCGGACAGGGGGCTTGTACAATGAGCAGTTCTTC; cdr3_aa: CTSSPRTGGLYNEQFF
d_call: NA; j_call: TRBJ2-5; v_call: TRBV4-1; clone_size: NA; cdr3_nt: TGCGCCAGCAGCCAAGTCCCAGGGTCCCAAGAGGCCCAGTACTTC; cdr3_aa: CASSQVPGSQEAQYF
d_call: NA; j_call: TRBJ2-5; v_call: TRBV27; clone_size: NA; cdr3_nt: TGTGCCAGCAGCTCCACCCCGCGAGAGACCCAGTACTTC; cdr3_aa: CASSSTPRETQYF
d_call: TRBD1; j_call: TRBJ1-6; v_call: TRBV7-2; clone_size: few; cdr3_nt: TGTGCCAGCAGCCCGACAGGGGTTTCACCCCTCCACTTT; cdr3_aa: CASSPTGVSPLHF
d_call: NA; j_call: TRBJ2-3; v_call: TRBV6-6; clone_size: NA; cdr3_nt: TGTGCCAGCACGGTGGGGATGTGGACGCAGTATTTT; cdr3_aa: CASTVGMWTQYF
d_call: NA; j_call: TRBJ2-1; v_call: TRBV12-3/TRBV12-4; clone_size: NA; cdr3_nt: TGTGCCAGCAGATCCGGATTGGACACCCGCCCGGATGAGCAGTTCTTC; cdr3_aa: CASRSGLDTRPDEQFF
d_call: NA; j_call: TRBJ1-5; v_call: TRBV6-2/TRBV6-3; clone_size: NA; cdr3_nt: TGTGCCAGCAGCCCGGACGGGACTGGGCAGCCCCAGCATTTT; cdr3_aa: CASSPDGTGQPQHF
d_call: NA; j_call: TRBJ2-4; v_call: TRBV4-2; clone_size: NA; cdr3_nt: TGTGCCAGCAGCCAAGCGGACACCTCCCCAAACATTCAGTACTTC; cdr3_aa: CASSQADTSPNIQYF
d_call: TRBD2; j_call: TRBJ2-4; v_call: TRBV7-2; clone_size: few; cdr3_nt: TGTGCCAGCAGCTTAATCGGGGGGATAGCCAAAAACATTCAGTACTTC; cdr3_aa: CASSLIGGIAKNIQYF
d_call: TRBD1; j_call: TRBJ2-7; v_call: TRBV5-5; clone_size: NA; cdr3_nt: TGTGCCAGCAGCATTTCTACAGGGGGCTACTCCTACGAGCAGTACTTC; cdr3_aa: CASSISTGGYSYEQYF
d_call: TRBD2; j_call: TRBJ2-5; v_call: TRBV20-1; clone_size: few; cdr3_nt: TGCAGTGCTACGGGACTAGCCTACAATGAGCAGTACTTC; cdr3_aa: CSATGLAYNEQYF
d_call: TRBD1; j_call: TRBJ2-3; v_call: TRBV5-1; clone_size: few; cdr3_nt: TGCGCCAGCAGCTTGGCCTTCAGGGGGCGCATTGAGAGCACAGATACGCAGTATTTT; cdr3_aa: CASSLAFRGRIESTDTQYF
d_call: TRBD2; j_call: TRBJ2-2; v_call: TRBV4-3; clone_size: NA; cdr3_nt: TGCGCCAGCAGCCAAGATCATCAGCGGGGGCGCACCGGGGAGCTGTTTTTT; cdr3_aa: CASSQDHQRGRTGELFF
d_call: NA; j_call: TRBJ2-3; v_call: TRBV2; clone_size: NA; cdr3_nt: TGTGCCAGCAGTGAAGCTTCAGGGGGGGGGATCACGCAGTATTTT; cdr3_aa: CASSEASGGGITQYF
d_call: TRBD2; j_call: TRBJ2-3; v_call: TRBV4-3; clone_size: NA; cdr3_nt: TGCGCCAGCAGCCTTGAGTTAGCGGGGGGGCCAGATACGCAGTATTTT; cdr3_aa: CASSLELAGGPDTQYF
d_call: NA; j_call: TRBJ2-3; v_call: TRBV12-3/TRBV12-4; clone_size: NA; cdr3_nt: TGTGCCAGCAGTTTGGGTTCCCCGACCCGCACAGATACGCAGTATTTT; cdr3_aa: CASSLGSPTRTDTQYF
d_call: NA; j_call: TRBJ2-5; v_call: TRBV18; clone_size: NA; cdr3_nt: TGTGCCAGCTCACCATCCATGGAGACCCAGTACTTC; cdr3_aa: CASSPSMETQYF
d_call: NA; j_call: TRBJ2-7; v_call: TRBV27; clone_size: once; cdr3_nt: TGTGCCAGCAGCACCGATCTCTTCTCCTACGAGCAGTACTTC; cdr3_aa: CASSTDLFSYEQYF
d_call: NA; j_call: TRBJ2-7; v_call: TRBV7-2; clone_size: few; cdr3_nt: TGTGCCAGCAGCCCCGCGGAGGGAGCCTACGAGCAGTACTTC; cdr3_aa: CASSPAEGAYEQYF
d_call: NA; j_call: TRBJ2-5; v_call: TRBV24-1; clone_size: NA; cdr3_nt: TGTGCCACCAGTGATTCCAGGGCTCAAGAGACCCAGTACTTC; cdr3_aa: CATSDSRAQETQYF
d_call: TRBD1; j_call: TRBJ2-7; v_call: TRBV12-3/TRBV12-4; clone_size: NA; cdr3_nt: TGTGCCAGCAGTCCATTGGACAGGACAGATCATTACAATGAGCAGTACTTC; cdr3_aa: CASSPLDRTDHYNEQYF
d_call: NA; j_call: TRBJ2-3; v_call: TRBV7-8; clone_size: NA; cdr3_nt: TGTGCCAGCCAACCCGGCACGGTTAGCACAGATACGCAGTATTTT; cdr3_aa: CASQPGTVSTDTQYF
d_call: TRBD1; j_call: TRBJ2-3; v_call: TRBV24-1; clone_size: NA; cdr3_nt: TGTGCCACCAGTGATCGGACAGGGCTGTCAGATACGCAGTATTTT; cdr3_aa: CATSDRTGLSDTQYF
d_call: TRBD1; j_call: TRBJ2-5; v_call: TRBV29-1; clone_size: few; cdr3_nt: TGCAGCGTTGAAAGTGCAATTGGGTACAGGGGACGGGAAAAGACCCAGTACTTC; cdr3_aa: CSVESAIGYRGREKTQYF
d_call: NA; j_call: TRBJ2-7; v_call: TRBV6-6; clone_size: NA; cdr3_nt: TGTGCCAGCGGGCAGCCCCCCTCCTACGAGCAGTACTTC; cdr3_aa: CASGQPPSYEQYF
d_call: NA; j_call: TRBJ1-4; v_call: TRBV10-3; clone_size: NA; cdr3_nt: TGTGCCATCAGCGAACGAGATGAAAAACTGTTTTTT; cdr3_aa: CAISERDEKLFF
d_call: TRBD1; j_call: TRBJ1-4; v_call: TRBV20-1; clone_size: NA; cdr3_nt: TGCAGTGCCCCAGCACAGGGGGCCTTATCAACTAATGAAAAACTGTTTTTT; cdr3_aa: CSAPAQGALSTNEKLFF
d_call: TRBD2; j_call: TRBJ2-3; v_call: TRBV12-3/TRBV12-4; clone_size: NA; cdr3_nt: TGTGCCAGCAGTTCCCAGGGGCGGGGGGCTACAGATACGCAGTATTTT; cdr3_aa: CASSSQGRGATDTQYF
d_call: NA; j_call: TRBJ1-2; v_call: TRBV11-2; clone_size: many; cdr3_nt: TGTGCCAGCAGCTTAGATGGTGGGGCTTGGGATGGCTACACCTTC; cdr3_aa: CASSLDGGAWDGYTF
d_call: NA; j_call: TRBJ2-7; v_call: TRBV5-5; clone_size: NA; cdr3_nt: TGTGCCAGCAGCTTGGGACAGCCGGCAGGCTACGAGCAGTACTTC; cdr3_aa: CASSLGQPAGYEQYF
d_call: NA; j_call: TRBJ2-5; v_call: TRBV7-2; clone_size: NA; cdr3_nt: TGTGCCAGCAGCTTATTGGGCTATCTAGAGACCCAGTACTTC; cdr3_aa: CASSLLGYLETQYF
d_call: NA; j_call: TRBJ2-3; v_call: TRBV14; clone_size: NA; cdr3_nt: TGTGCCAGCAGCCAAGGCGTCCGTATAGGGGTCGGAGATACGCAGTATTTT; cdr3_aa: CASSQGVRIGVGDTQYF
d_call: NA; j_call: TRBJ1-5; v_call: TRBV2; clone_size: once; cdr3_nt: TGTGCCAGCAGAGGGCAAGGGTTGGGCAATCAGCCCCAGCATTTT; cdr3_aa: CASRGQGLGNQPQHF
d_call: TRBD1; j_call: TRBJ2-1; v_call: TRBV4-3; clone_size: NA; cdr3_nt: TGCGCCAGCAGCCAAGATTGGGCGCCAGGGGGATGGTCCTACGAGCAGTTCTTC; cdr3_aa: CASSQDWAPGGWSYEQFF
d_call: NA; j_call: TRBJ2-1; v_call: TRBV3-1; clone_size: few; cdr3_nt: TGTGCCAGCAGCCAAGATACGGGGGTGGGGTTCTTC; cdr3_aa: CASSQDTGVGFF
d_call: NA; j_call: TRBJ2-1; v_call: TRBV20-1; clone_size: few; cdr3_nt: TGCAGTGCTAGAGAGCGGAACAATGAGCAGTTCTTC; cdr3_aa: CSARERNNEQFF
d_call: NA; j_call: TRBJ1-2; v_call: TRBV28; clone_size: many; cdr3_nt: TGTGCCAGCAGTTTAGACCCCGAGGGGGTGCACTATGGCTACACCTTC; cdr3_aa: CASSLDPEGVHYGYTF
d_call: TRBD1; j_call: TRBJ2-5; v_call: TRBV5-6; clone_size: NA; cdr3_nt: TGTGCCAGCAATTGGGACAGGGGTGAGACCCAGTACTTC; cdr3_aa: CASNWDRGETQYF
d_call: TRBD2; j_call: TRBJ2-5; v_call: TRBV20-1; clone_size: NA; cdr3_nt: TGCAGTGCCCCCTCCGCCCAGCGGGGGGGCAGAGAGACCCAGTACTTT; cdr3_aa: CSAPSAQRGGRETQYF